This TCR beta chain was captured by sequencing in a study of shared clonotypes between healthy human individuals. The method was immunoSEQ multiplex PCR; TCRdb's version includes in-frame clones alone and lacks a portion of them. There are about 2.1 million clones in the sample; about 94% occur only once, and around 1.7% lies in the top ten. It was CD45RO-negative cells, positively selected for CCR7, that made up naive CD8 cells, with terminally differentiated effector memory CD45RA+ cells excluded. The sequenced material came from naive CD8+ T cells from PBMCs. This receptor was identified in a young man in good health. Some clones in this sample may be carry-over from other donors' samples.

In DNA, the CDR3 is TGTGCCAGCAGTAATTCTCGGGTCGTGGCAGATACGCAGTATTTT. This gives the protein CASSNSRVVADTQYF. This chain links TRBV2 with TRBJ2-3; no clear D gene. Germline V lookup: CDR1 SNHLY, CDR2 FYNNEI. The CDR3 runs to 15 residues. V was shortened by 5 bases and J by 4 bases, with 16 bases between the two germline ends.